These 13 T cell receptor beta chains were all obtained from the same sample, sequenced in a study of cytomegalovirus exposure and HLA in healthy donors. Produced via immunoSEQ multiplex PCR; TCRdb's table is partial and in-frame only. The table has 250,000 to 400,000 clones, approximately 88% seen once. Sample: PBMCs. These receptors were collected from a man aged 25 to 40 in good health and CMV-seronegative.

This chain joins TRBV6-5 and TRBJ1-1, with unresolved D. V was trimmed by 4 bases and J by 1 base, leaving 7 bases between them. The CDR3 is made up of 13 amino acids. Looked up from germline, CDR1 is MNHEY and CDR2 is SVGAGI. CDR3 in DNA: TGTGCCAGCAGTTCCTCCCGGAACACTGAAGCTTTCTTT. Protein product: CASSSSRNTEAFF.

The chain combines TRBV5-1 with TRBJ2-5; 7 bases fit TRBD2. Trimming took 4 bases from V and 1 from J; bases not matched to a gene: 7. Looked up from germline, CDR1 is SGHRS and CDR2 is YFSETQ. The CDR3 has 15 amino acids. This CDR3 reads CASSQTRGSQETQYF. CDR3 in DNA: TGCGCCAGCAGCCAAACGCGGGGGAGCCAAGAGACCCAGTACTTC.

The chain combines TRBV18 with TRBJ1-2; 8 bases align to TRBD1. The CDR3 is 14 amino acids. The V gene end was trimmed by 1 base and the J gene end by 8 bases; junction bases not matched to a gene: 6. Per germline, CDR1 KGHSH and CDR2 LQKENI. DNA for the CDR3: TGTGCCAGCTCACCACGTCAGGGGGCGATGGGCTACACCTTC. It encodes CASSPRQGAMGYTF.

The table lists this clone with a count of one. V usage is TRBV7-6 and J usage is TRBJ2-3, with TRBD2 matching over 8 bases. This CDR3 has 16 amino acids. V was clipped by 4 bases and J by 6 bases; unmatched bases: 12. Germline V gene lookup returns CDR1 SGHVS and CDR2 FNYEAQ. CDR3 sequence: CASSSYSRGALDTQYF. The CDR3 coding sequence is TGTGCCAGCAGCTCGTACTCGCGGGGGGCCCTGGATACGCAGTATTTT.

J is TRBJ2-7 and V is TRBV5-1; D is perhaps TRBD2 (5 bases). V lost 4 bases and J 0 bases, leaving 17 bases between the germline ends. This CDR3 contains 16 residues. CDR1 is SGHRS and CDR2 is YFSETQ in the germline V gene. The CDR3 DNA sequence: TGCGCCAGCAGCCCCAAGACGGGGAGCCTCTCCTACGAGCAGTACTTC. Its translation: CASSPKTGSLSYEQYF.

This clone was seen only once. Different DNA sequences within this sample yield the same CDR3. The chain uses TRBV5-4 and TRBJ1-4; the D is unclear. Germline CDR1 and CDR2: SGHNT and YYREEE (reference sequence). Trimming left V 2 bases short and J 0 bases short, with 5 bases between. This CDR3 has 14 residues. The DNA for the CDR3 is TGTGCCAGCAGCTTCTCCGCAACTAATGAAAAACTGTTTTTT. Translation: CASSFSATNEKLFF.

The rearrangement joins TRBV2 to TRBJ2-2, with D perhaps TRBD1 (6 bases). Germline V gene lookup returns CDR1 SNHLY and CDR2 FYNNEI. The V end lost 3 bases, the J end lost 0 bases, and 8 bases lay between the germline ends. The CDR3 spans 15 residues. In nucleotides, the CDR3 is TGTGCCAGCAGTGAGGGGGCCGCGAACACCGGGGAGCTGTTTTTT. It translates to CASSEGAANTGELFF.

In this sample, this clone turned up once. The J gene is TRBJ2-7, the V gene TRBV7-8, with TRBD1 matching over 7 bases. Trimming removed 6 bases from V and 2 bases from J; junction bases left unmatched: 7. CDR1 SGHVS and CDR2 FQNEAQ come from the germline V gene. The length of the CDR3 is 14 residues. Written as DNA, the CDR3 is TGTGCCAGCAGTCGAGACAGGGCCGCCTACGAGCAGTACTTC. This translates into CASSRDRAAYEQYF.

This chain joins TRBV28 and TRBJ2-1; D is possibly TRBD1 (5 bases). The germline V and J ends were trimmed by 7 bases and 8 bases, with 12 bases remaining between them. Germline V gene data show CDR1 as MDHEN and CDR2 as SYDVKM. CDR3 length equals 12 residues. The CDR3 bases are TGTGCCAGCACTGGGGCGGCCCATGAGCAGTTCTTC. Amino acids: CASTGAAHEQFF. The whole variable domain, remainder taken from reference TRBV28 and TRBJ2-1, is DVKVTQSSRYLVKRTGEKVFLECVQDMDHENMFWYRQDPGLGLRLIYFSYDVKMKEKGDIPEGYSVSREKKERFSLILESASTNQTSMYLCASTGAAHEQFFGPGTRLTVL.

This clone was counted a single time. This sequence joins TRBV27 and TRBJ2-1, with D unclear. The CDR3 runs 12 residues. Germline assignment: CDR1 MNHEY and CDR2 SMNVEV (reference sequence). The V gene lost 3 bases and the J gene lost 7 bases, with 7 bases spanning the gap. CDR3 DNA: TGTGCCAGCAGTTTCTACGGGAATGAGCAGTTCTTC. Residues: CASSFYGNEQFF.

The rearrangement uses TRBV29-1 and TRBJ1-5; no definite D call. The CDR3 sequence is 12 residues long. Trimming cost V 5 bases and J 2 bases, with 7 bases left between them. Germline V gene sequence: CDR1 SQVTM, CDR2 ANQGSEA. The CDR3 loop is CSVSEGNQPQHF. CDR3 nucleotide sequence: TGCAGCGTTTCAGAGGGCAATCAGCCCCAGCATTTT.

CDR3 nucleotides: TGTGCCATCAGTGAGTGGGGGCAAGGGGATGGCTACACCTTC. Translating gives CAISEWGQGDGYTF. The chain is built from TRBV10-3 and TRBJ1-2, with a weak D call TRBD1 (6 bases). Germline CDR1 and CDR2: ENHRY and SYGVKD. V lost 1 base, J lost 6 bases, and 12 bases lay in between. This CDR3 region has 14 residues.

The chain recombines TRBV19 with TRBJ1-5; TRBD1 is a possible D gene (6 bases). Germline V lookup: CDR1 LNHDA, CDR2 SQIVND (reference sequence). Trimming took off 8 bases at V and 3 bases at J, with 11 bases between the two ends. The CDR3 runs to 13 residues. In nucleotides, the CDR3 is TGTGCCAGTGACGACAGGATCAATCAGCCCCAGCATTTT. Protein: CASDDRINQPQHF.